This T cell receptor beta chain was captured in a study of blood T cell repertoires in COVID-19. Study background: Researchers got acute and convalescent COVID-19 samples from the United States, Italy and Spain. The analysed material was cDNA or gDNA that came from T cells, B-cell-depleted T cells, or PBMCs.

Original handling: The assay estimated nucleated cells by amplifying reference gene primers. Assay: immunoSEQ multiplex PCR; the TCRdb copy retains only in-frame clones and omits some. The DNA was the basis for D and trimming; V, J and clone size are from that table. The profile shows approximately 85,000 clones, around 84% of them singletons. The CDR3 sequence is 13 residues long. V was cut by 2 bases and J by 4 bases, with 11 bases left in between. Looked up from germline, CDR1 is GTSNPN and CDR2 is SVGIG (reference sequence). The chain combines TRBV30 with TRBJ1-2; tentatively, D is TRBD1 (5 bases). Sequencing was carried out using peripheral blood. The clonotype originates from a woman of 80 years or more in a cohort sampled during active or convalescent COVID-19. CDR3 region: CAWSLGGTYGYTF. DNA for the CDR3: TGTGCCTGGAGTCTCGGGGGGACCTATGGCTACACCTTC. The variable domain in full, with the rest retrieved from reference TRBV30 and TRBJ1-2, is SQTIHQWPATLVQPVGSPLSLECTVEGTSNPNLYWYRQAAGRGLQLLFYSVGIGQISSEVPQNLSASRPQDRQFILSSKKLLLSDSGFYLCAWSLGGTYGYTFGSGTRLTVV.